Below, 20 T cell receptor beta chains from the same sample are listed, as sequenced in a study of blood T cells in healthy people across ages. For the second PCR, which ran for roughly 6 to 12 cycles, a sample-barcoded 5' primer and a J-beta primer mix were used. Using its own MiXCR run on the 5' RACE reads, TCRdb lists one record per CDR3 protein. Here the sample spans roughly 800,000 distinct CDR3 sequences, more than 45% being singletons. Sequencing was performed on blood. These receptors were obtained from a man younger than 45 in good health.

This chain uses TRBV15 with TRBJ2-5, with no clear D. Trimming removed 0 bases from V and 3 bases from J, with 14 bases in between. Germline CDR1 is LNHNV and CDR2 is YYDKDF (reference sequence). This CDR3 comprises 16 residues. The CDR3 DNA reads as TGTGCCACCAGCAGAGATCCGGGCAGCACTAAAGAGACCCAGTACTTC. It encodes CATSRDPGSTKETQYF.

This clonotype was seen a single time. V gene TRBV6-2 or TRBV6-3 combines with J gene TRBJ1-1, with 10 bases matching TRBD1. The CDR3 covers 18 residues. Germline values: CDR1 MNHEY, CDR2 SVGEGT. With 2 bases clipped from V and 1 base from J, the junction kept 10 bases outside the gene matches. The CDR3 reads CASSYTPGQGTRNTEAFF. The CDR3 nucleotides are TGTGCCAGCAGTTACACCCCGGGACAGGGGACGCGGAACACTGAAGCTTTCTTT.

The chain employs TRBV18 and TRBJ1-1; possible D gene TRBD1, 6 bases. Germline CDR1 KGHSH, CDR2 LQKENI. The CDR3 extends over 12 amino acids. Trimming pared 3 bases from V and 6 bases from J, leaving 8 bases between. The CDR3 sequence is CASSPGAAEAFF. CDR3 nucleotides: TGTGCCAGCTCACCGGGGGCAGCTGAAGCTTTCTTT.

V usage is TRBV28 and J usage is TRBJ2-7; weak D call: TRBD2 (7 bases). Matching the DNA end better, TRBJ2-5 makes the J call doubtful. There are 13 residues in the CDR3. In germline, CDR1 is MDHEN, CDR2 SYDVKM. In DNA form, the CDR3 reads TGTGCCAGCAGGCCGGGGGGCGCGGAGACCCAGTACTTC. It codes for CASRPGGAETQYF.

This clonotype was seen only a few times. The chain recombines TRBV6-5 with TRBJ2-3; D is tentatively TRBD1 or TRBD2 (5 bases each). The CDR3 spans 15 residues. V dropped 2 bases and J dropped 2 bases, with 11 bases sitting between them. Germline-derived CDR1 and CDR2 are MNHEY and SVGAGI. The CDR3 coding sequence is TGTGCCAGCAGTTACACGGGACGCTTCACAGATACGCAGTATTTT. Translation: CASSYTGRFTDTQYF.

The CDR3 DNA follows: TGCAGTGCTAGAAATATCCGTTACAATGAGCAGTTCTTC. It is translated as CSARNIRYNEQFF. The gene calls are TRBV20-1 and TRBJ2-1; D not resolved. CDR3 length: 13 amino acids. Deletions cut 2 bases from V and 4 bases from J, with 9 bases between. The germline V gene has CDR1 DFQATT and CDR2 SNEGSKA (reference sequence).

This rearrangement joins TRBV7-2 to TRBJ2-3; TRBD2 matches at 9 bases. This CDR3 has 18 amino acids. CDR1 is SGHTA and CDR2 is FQGNSA in the germline V gene. The V and J ends lost 2 bases and 6 bases, in that order; junction bases with no gene match: 15. The CDR3 loop is CASSLLTAGGPQEDTQYF. The CDR3 region has the DNA TGTGCCAGCAGCTTACTAACGGCGGGAGGGCCTCAAGAGGATACGCAGTATTTT.

The J gene is TRBJ2-1, the V gene TRBV29-1; 7 nucleotides align to TRBD1. V trimming: 4 bases; J trimming: 6 bases; junction bases outside the gene matches: 9. The germline gives CDR1 SQVTM, CDR2 ANQGSEA. The CDR3 is 14 amino acids. The CDR3 loop is CSVGADRAVNEQFF. Here the CDR3 DNA reads TGCAGCGTTGGGGCAGACAGGGCTGTCAATGAGCAGTTCTTC.

V and J are TRBV24-1 and TRBJ2-5; the match to TRBD2 covers 9 bases. Germline loops: CDR1 KGHDR, CDR2 SFDVKD. The CDR3 has 16 residues. The ends lost 2 bases at V and 4 bases at J; junction bases unmatched: 7. The CDR3 bases are TGTGCCACCAGTGATTCCCTTAGCGGGAGAGGAGAGACCCAGTACTTC. Translation: CATSDSLSGRGETQYF.

The rearrangement joins TRBV11-3 to TRBJ2-1; D uncertain. Germline-derived CDR1 and CDR2 are SGHNT and YENEEA. CDR3 length: 12 residues. V lost 7 bases, J lost 5 bases, and 9 bases lay in between. The CDR3 spells CASTGPDNEQFF. CDR3 DNA sequence: TGTGCCAGCACGGGCCCCGACAATGAGCAGTTCTTC.

V usage is TRBV29-1 and J usage is TRBJ2-1; D is perhaps TRBD1 (5 bases). This CDR3 is built from 14 residues. V dropped 7 bases and J dropped 0 bases, with 13 bases sitting between them. The germline gives CDR1 SQVTM, CDR2 ANQGSEA. CDR3 nucleotide sequence: TGCAGCGGGGGCGGCGCCTCCTCCTACAATGAGCAGTTCTTC. Amino acids: CSGGGASSYNEQFF.

This clonotype was seen more than once but under ten times. J is TRBJ1-2 and V is TRBV20-1; 10 nucleotides match TRBD1. CDR1 is DFQATT, CDR2 SNEGSKA, per germline (reference sequence). The V and J ends lost 4 bases and 3 bases, in that order; junction bases with no gene match: 14. The CDR3 loop spans 17 amino acids. The CDR3 sequence is CSAKPVEGQGTHYGYTF. In DNA form, the CDR3 reads TGCAGTGCTAAACCGGTCGAGGGACAGGGGACGCACTATGGCTACACCTTC.

V usage is TRBV2 and J usage is TRBJ1-2, with TRBD1 identical over 7 bases. V lost 6 bases to trimming and J lost 4 bases; unmatched junction nucleotides: 14. Per germline, CDR1 SNHLY and CDR2 FYNNEI. The CDR3 sequence is 16 residues long. Here the CDR3 reads CASRSGRGPVGYGYTF. The CDR3 DNA is TGTGCCAGCAGGAGTGGTAGGGGGCCGGTGGGCTATGGCTACACCTTC.

The V call is TRBV13, the J call TRBJ2-1, with 8 bases matching TRBD1. Germline CDR1 is PRHDT and CDR2 is FYEKMQ (reference sequence). This CDR3 spans 17 amino acids. V dropped 5 bases and J dropped 3; count of bases not matched to a gene: 12. The CDR3 bases are TGTGCCAGCAGCGCCTTGACAGGGGCCAATCTCTACAATGAGCAGTTCTTC. Protein sequence: CASSALTGANLYNEQFF.

This clonotype came up once. The rearrangement uses TRBV5-1 and TRBJ2-1; possible D gene TRBD2, 5 bases. V lost 1 base, J lost 2 bases, and 16 bases lay in between. Germline-derived CDR1 and CDR2 are SGHRS and YFSETQ. This CDR3 contains 17 residues. This CDR3 is CASSLRSGERTYNEQFF. CDR3 coding DNA: TGCGCCAGCAGCTTGAGGTCTGGGGAGAGAACCTACAATGAGCAGTTCTTC.

The chain employs TRBV10-3 and TRBJ2-3; no clear D gene. The CDR3 runs to 14 residues. Germline loops: CDR1 ENHRY, CDR2 SYGVKD. Trimming took off 8 bases at V and 4 bases at J, with 16 bases between the two ends. The CDR3 spells CAIGQGYGPDTQYF. DNA for the CDR3: TGTGCCATCGGCCAAGGCTACGGGCCAGATACGCAGTATTTT.

The chain joins TRBV12-3 or TRBV12-4 to TRBJ2-5; D gene uncertain. The tail of the sequence fits TRBJ2-7 better, so the J call may be wrong. The CDR3 consists of 14 residues. The DNA of the CDR3 is TGTGCCAGCAGTTTAGAAAACAGACCCTACGAGCAGTACTTC. Translated: CASSLENRPYEQYF.

The chain couples TRBV7-2 to TRBJ1-2; D is possibly TRBD1 (6 bases). The germline V gene encodes CDR1 SGHTA and CDR2 FQGNSA. V was cut by 4 bases and J by 4 bases, with 13 bases left in between. CDR3 length: 14 amino acids. The DNA of the CDR3 is TGTGCCAGCAGCTCCGGTGGGGGGCCCTATGGCTACACCTTC. Its translation: CASSSGGGPYGYTF.

J is TRBJ2-3 and V is TRBV20-1; D gene unclear. V lost 6 bases and J lost 0, with 10 bases in between. Germline-derived CDR1 and CDR2 are DFQATT and SNEGSKA (reference sequence). The CDR3 has 13 residues. Written as DNA, the CDR3 is TGCAGTGCCACTACGCGAAGCACAGATACGCAGTATTTT. The encoded protein is CSATTRSTDTQYF.

The gene calls are TRBV28 and TRBJ2-7; D possibly matches TRBD1 or TRBD2 (5 bases each). CDR3 size: 13 residues. CDR1 is MDHEN and CDR2 is SYDVKM in the germline V gene. V lost 7 bases, J lost 0 bases, and 10 bases lay in between. CDR3 sequence (DNA): TGTGCCAGCATGAGGGGCGGCTCCTACGAGCAGTACTTC. Translating gives CASMRGGSYEQYF.